These T cell receptor beta chains were read from a single sample in a study of early T cells in non-severe SARS-CoV-2 infection. TCRdb re-called the 5' RACE reads with MiXCR, one entry per CDR3 protein. The table lists 25,000 to 35,000 distinct CDR3 sequences, 2.5% to 3.5% of them singletons, with 0.72% in the top ten. Sequenced material: whole blood. These receptors all stem from an adult who was a healthcare worker with PCR-confirmed SARS-CoV-2 infection or an uninfected control (not recorded which). Each CDR3 is given with its conserved first and last residue. The order of the fields is V gene, clone size, D gene, J gene, CDR3 DNA, CDR3 protein. The D gene is left open where the match is weak. A row's size may be missing; if present it is once, few, many or a size class.

V: TRBV12-3/TRBV12-4; size: few; D: TRBD1; J: TRBJ1-6; DNA: TGTGCCAGCAGTTTGGGACAGGGGGCGTCATTGGGTTCACCCCTCCACTTT; CDR3: CASSLGQGASLGSPLHF
V: TRBV5-8; size: many; D: NA; J: TRBJ1-5; DNA: TGTGCCAGCAGCTTTCTACAACAGCCCCAGCATTTT; CDR3: CASSFLQQPQHF
V: TRBV20-1; size: many; D: NA; J: TRBJ1-6; DNA: TGCAGTGCTAGTGAAAGTAACGAGGGCTCACCCCTCCACTTT; CDR3: CSASESNEGSPLHF
V: TRBV9; size: many; D: NA; J: TRBJ1-1; DNA: TGTGCCAGCAGCGCCGGACTCATATTGAACACTGAAGCTTTCTTT; CDR3: CASSAGLILNTEAFF
V: TRBV6-6; size: few; D: TRBD2; J: TRBJ2-2; DNA: TGTGCCAGCAGTTACCGGAAGGGACTAGCGGGAAACACCGGGGAGCTGTTTTTT; CDR3: CASSYRKGLAGNTGELFF
V: TRBV12-3/TRBV12-4; size: many; D: TRBD1; J: TRBJ1-6; DNA: TGTGCCAGCAGGCGACAGGGTAATTCACCCCTCCACTTT; CDR3: CASRRQGNSPLHF
V: TRBV12-3/TRBV12-4; size: many; D: NA; J: TRBJ2-2; DNA: TGTGCCAGCAGTTCAGTCGTAGGGACCGGGGAGCTGTTTTTT; CDR3: CASSSVVGTGELFF
V: TRBV9; size: NA; D: NA; J: TRBJ2-3; DNA: TGTGCCAGCAGCGGTCCCGCAGATACGCAGTATTTT; CDR3: CASSGPADTQYF
V: TRBV5-8; size: many; D: NA; J: TRBJ2-3; DNA: TGTGCCAGCAGCTTCCCCATGTTGGTATCGTCTAGCACAGATACGCAGTATTTT; CDR3: CASSFPMLVSSSTDTQYF
V: TRBV12-3/TRBV12-4; size: many; D: TRBD1; J: TRBJ2-1; DNA: TGTGCCAGCAGTTCGGACAGGGATTCCCACAATGAGCAGTTCTTC; CDR3: CASSSDRDSHNEQFF
V: TRBV28; size: NA; D: NA; J: TRBJ1-3; DNA: TGTGCCAGCAGTTTTCCCCGGGGCTGGGCAAATGGAAACACCATATATTTT; CDR3: CASSFPRGWANGNTIYF
V: TRBV6-5; size: few; D: NA; J: TRBJ1-6; DNA: TGTGCCAGCGGACAGTTGACTTCACCCCTCCACTTT; CDR3: CASGQLTSPLHF
V: TRBV6-5; size: many; D: NA; J: TRBJ1-4; DNA: TGTGCCAGCAGTCCGACAGGAGCGGGTGAAAAACTGTTTTTT; CDR3: CASSPTGAGEKLFF
V: TRBV12-3/TRBV12-4; size: many; D: NA; J: TRBJ1-1; DNA: TGTGCCAGCAGTTTTGAGGGGAAGAACACTGAAGCTTTCTTT; CDR3: CASSFEGKNTEAFF
V: TRBV24-1; size: NA; D: TRBD1; J: TRBJ2-1; DNA: TGTGCCACCAGTGATTGGGGACAGGGGATAGGGGTTGTTGAGCAGTTCTTC; CDR3: CATSDWGQGIGVVEQFF
V: TRBV3-1; size: many; D: NA; J: TRBJ1-2; DNA: TGTGCCAGCTTCGGACCAATATATTCTCTGGTTGGCTATGGCTACACCTTC; CDR3: CASFGPIYSLVGYGYTF
V: TRBV28; size: many; D: NA; J: TRBJ1-1; DNA: TGTGCCAGCAGTTTTGGCGACCGGAACACTGAAGCTTTCTTT; CDR3: CASSFGDRNTEAFF
V: TRBV20-1; size: medium-sized; D: TRBD1; J: TRBJ1-2; DNA: TGCAGTGCTTTCCGCTCCACCCCGGGACAGGGAATCTATGGCTACACCTTC; CDR3: CSAFRSTPGQGIYGYTF
V: TRBV20-1; size: many; D: TRBD2; J: TRBJ2-1; DNA: TGCAGTGCTAGAGATTTTCGTAGCGGGGGGGCCGGTGGCAATGAGCAGTTCTTC; CDR3: CSARDFRSGGAGGNEQFF
V: TRBV19; size: many; D: NA; J: TRBJ2-2; DNA: TGTGCCAGTAAAGCGAGACAATCTTACGGGGAGCTGTTTTTT; CDR3: CASKARQSYGELFF
V: TRBV5-1; size: many; D: TRBD1; J: TRBJ1-1; DNA: TGCGCCAGCAGCTTACAGGGGAGGGGCACTGAAGCTTTCTTT; CDR3: CASSLQGRGTEAFF
V: TRBV10-3; size: many; D: TRBD1; J: TRBJ2-6; DNA: TGTGCCATCAGGAAAGGGACAGGGGGTTCCACCTCTGGGGCCAACGTCCTGACTTTC; CDR3: CAIRKGTGGSTSGANVLTF
V: TRBV12-3/TRBV12-4; size: many; D: NA; J: TRBJ2-4; DNA: TGTGCCAGCAGCCAGGGGTTAGCCAAAAACATTCAGTACTTC; CDR3: CASSQGLAKNIQYF
V: TRBV18; size: many; D: NA; J: TRBJ1-2; DNA: TGTGCCAGCTCACGTTCAGAAATAACCTATGGCTACACCTTC; CDR3: CASSRSEITYGYTF
V: TRBV12-3/TRBV12-4; size: many; D: TRBD1; J: TRBJ1-2; DNA: TGTGCCAGCAGTCGGGACAGATTCCCGTATGGCTACACCTTC; CDR3: CASSRDRFPYGYTF
V: TRBV29-1; size: many; D: TRBD1; J: TRBJ2-6; DNA: TGCAGCGTTGAAGATAGGACAGGGTCTCTCGTCCTGACTTTC; CDR3: CSVEDRTGSLVLTF
V: TRBV18; size: many; D: NA; J: TRBJ1-5; DNA: TGTGCCAGCTCACCAGGGTCGATCGGTCAGCCCCAGCATTTT; CDR3: CASSPGSIGQPQHF
V: TRBV18; size: many; D: NA; J: TRBJ2-3; DNA: TGTGCCAGCTCACCACCGACCCTCACAGATACGCAGTATTTT; CDR3: CASSPPTLTDTQYF
V: TRBV7-3; size: many; D: TRBD1; J: TRBJ1-2; DNA: TGTGCCAGCAGCGAGGGACAGGGGAACTATGGCTACACCTTC; CDR3: CASSEGQGNYGYTF
V: TRBV18; size: many; D: NA; J: TRBJ1-1; DNA: TGTGCCAGCTCACCCGACAGGAAGAACACTGAAGCTTTCTTT; CDR3: CASSPDRKNTEAFF
V: TRBV7-9; size: few; D: NA; J: TRBJ1-2; DNA: TGTGCCAGCGCCCCCTTCGATGGCTACACCTTC; CDR3: CASAPFDGYTF
V: TRBV11-3; size: NA; D: NA; J: TRBJ2-5; DNA: TGTGCCAGCAGTCAAGGTTCCGATGCCGGGACCCAGTACTTC; CDR3: CASSQGSDAGTQYF
V: TRBV6-6; size: many; D: TRBD2; J: TRBJ2-3; DNA: TGTGCCAGCAGTTACTCGAACGTAGCGGGGGGGCCGGATACGCAGTATTTT; CDR3: CASSYSNVAGGPDTQYF
V: TRBV7-8; size: many; D: NA; J: TRBJ1-6; DNA: TGTGCCAGCAGCGCTCAGGGGTTTCGAACCCTCCACTTT; CDR3: CASSAQGFRTLHF
V: TRBV4-1; size: many; D: TRBD1; J: TRBJ1-2; DNA: TGCGCCAGCAGCCCATGGGACAGAGACTATGGCTACACCTTC; CDR3: CASSPWDRDYGYTF